This T cell receptor beta chain came from a study of glioma-infiltrating T cells. General study results and limits: CDR3 overlap between tissue and blood was very small. Non-neoplastic patients had below-expected tissue-blood divergence, while all gliomas exceeded expectation.

Trimming removed 11 bases at V and 3 bases at J, with 13 bases between. There are 12 residues in the CDR3. CDR1 is KGHDR and CDR2 is SFDVKD in the germline V gene. This clonotype was recorded at least ten times. Its antigen remains unidentified. The iRepertoire nested amplicon-rescue multiplex PCR amplified TCR alpha and beta CDR3s from RNA. For one-step reverse transcription and amplification, 100-400 ng of tissue mRNA or PBMC total RNA was used. One entry per CDR3 protein, called by TCRdb with MiXCR from the multiplex PCR reads. The data hold more than 85,000 distinct CDR3 sequences, with around a quarter observed a single time.

The source of this sequence is a human donor with low-grade glioma or glioblastoma, undergoing nonglioma brain surgery, or in good health (not recorded which). The chain carries TRBV24-1 and TRBJ2-7, with TRBD1 as a possible D gene (6 bases). The specimen sequenced was glioma tissue, nonneoplastic brain tissue, or PBMCs (not recorded which). The CDR3 DNA sequence: TGTGCCATCGGTGGGGACAACTACGAGCAGTACTTC. Residues: CAIGGDNYEQYF.